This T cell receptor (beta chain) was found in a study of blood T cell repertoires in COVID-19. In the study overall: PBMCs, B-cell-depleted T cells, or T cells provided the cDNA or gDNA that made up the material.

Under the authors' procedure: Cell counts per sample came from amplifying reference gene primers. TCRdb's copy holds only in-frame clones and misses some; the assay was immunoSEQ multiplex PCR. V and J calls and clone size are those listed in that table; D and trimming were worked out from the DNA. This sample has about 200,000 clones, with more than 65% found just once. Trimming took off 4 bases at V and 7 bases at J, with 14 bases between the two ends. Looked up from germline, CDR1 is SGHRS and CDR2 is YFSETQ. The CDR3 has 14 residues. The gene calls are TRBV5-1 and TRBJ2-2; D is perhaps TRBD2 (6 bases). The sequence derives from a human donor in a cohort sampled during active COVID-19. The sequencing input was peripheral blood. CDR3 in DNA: TGCGCCAGCAGCCCCGGGAGCGCAGGCGGGGAGCTGTTTTTT. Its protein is CASSPGSAGGELFF.